Presented here are 21 T cell receptor beta chains from one specimen sequenced in a study of blood T cell repertoires in COVID-19. TCRdb keeps only in-frame clones here, not all; method: immunoSEQ multiplex PCR. The data hold hundreds of thousands of clones, with approximately 90% observed a single time. What was sequenced was PBMCs or T cells enriched from blood (not recorded which). These receptors all stem from a man aged 25-45 years who had recovered from COVID-19.

V and J are TRBV10-3 and TRBJ2-7; TRBD2 matches at 12 bases. The V segment lost 6 bases and the J segment 6 bases; nucleotides outside the gene matches: 6. Germline values: CDR1 ENHRY, CDR2 SYGVKD. The CDR3 spans 14 residues. This CDR3 reads CAISGLAGRGEQYF. The CDR3 coding sequence is TGTGCCATCAGCGGACTAGCGGGAAGGGGCGAGCAGTACTTC.

This chain links TRBV28 with TRBJ1-2; 8 bases agree with TRBD1. The CDR3 has 16 residues. Looked up from germline, CDR1 is MDHEN and CDR2 is SYDVKM. Trimming at V came to 6 bases and at J to 7 bases, leaving 16 bases not matched to a gene. CDR3 residues: CASSRFKGQETGGYTF. DNA of the CDR3: TGTGCCAGCAGCCGATTCAAGGGACAGGAGACCGGTGGCTACACCTTC.

V gene TRBV10-2 combines with J gene TRBJ1-2, with TRBD1 matching 10 bases. The V segment lost 6 bases and the J segment 8 bases; nucleotides outside the gene matches: 9. This CDR3 contains 14 residues. The germline gives CDR1 WSHSY, CDR2 SAAADI. CDR3 sequence (DNA): TGCGCCAGCAGAAGACAGGGGGCTAAGGAGGGCTACACCTTC. Translation: CASRRQGAKEGYTF.

The chain joins TRBV27 to TRBJ1-1; 7 bases align to TRBD1. Germline lookup yields CDR1 MNHEY and CDR2 SMNVEV (reference sequence). Trimming removed 5 bases from V and 3 bases from J; junction bases left unmatched: 6. This CDR3 has 14 amino acids. This chain's CDR3 is CASSPGTVYTEAFF. DNA for the CDR3: TGTGCCAGCAGTCCCGGGACAGTCTACACTGAAGCTTTCTTT.

This clone was detected once. V and J are TRBV14 and TRBJ2-5; 8 nucleotides align to TRBD2. Trimming took 4 bases from V and 3 from J; bases not matched to a gene: 7. Germline CDR1 and CDR2: SGHDN and FVKESK. This CDR3 comprises 15 residues. CDR3 DNA sequence: TGTGCCAGCAGCCCCGGGACTAGTCGGGAAGAGACCCAGTACTTC. This gives the protein CASSPGTSREETQYF.

The V gene is TRBV30, the J gene TRBJ1-1, with a tentative D call TRBD1 (6 bases). This CDR3 contains 14 residues. Trimming left V 0 bases short and J 1 base short, with 9 bases between. Germline values: CDR1 GTSNPN, CDR2 SVGIG (reference sequence). CDR3 residues: CAWSVGAGNTEAFF. Here the CDR3 DNA reads TGTGCCTGGAGTGTGGGGGCAGGGAACACTGAAGCTTTCTTT.

V is TRBV30 and J is TRBJ1-1; D may be TRBD1 (6 bases). CDR1 GTSNPN and CDR2 SVGIG come from the germline V gene (reference sequence). Deletions cut 3 bases from V and 3 bases from J, with 11 bases between. This CDR3 region has 13 residues. The CDR3 DNA reads TGTGCCTGGAGCCAGGGGCTGGACACTGAAGCTTTCTTT. This gives the protein CAWSQGLDTEAFF.

There are a few counts of this clone. V is TRBV2 and J is TRBJ1-2; 10 positions match TRBD1. Germline trimming cut 4 bases from V and 4 bases from J; bases unmatched to any gene: 15. The germline gives CDR1 SNHLY, CDR2 FYNNEI. This CDR3 region has 18 residues. CDR3 coding DNA: TGTGCCAGCAGTGGATTAAACTGGGACAGGGGTATTGGCTATGGCTACACCTTC. Translating it yields CASSGLNWDRGIGYGYTF.

This clone is a singleton in its sample. The rearrangement uses TRBV29-1 and TRBJ2-1; 7 bases map to TRBD2. V lost 5 bases and J lost 8; bases outside the gene matches: 12. Germline V lookup: CDR1 SQVTM, CDR2 ANQGSEA. The CDR3 has 14 residues. The CDR3 DNA reads TGCAGCGTTTACGAATCCTCAGGACTAGATGAGCAGTTCTTC. It specifies CSVYESSGLDEQFF.

The rearrangement links TRBV20-1 to TRBJ2-1; TRBD1 matches at 7 bases. With V trimmed by 3 bases and J by 2 bases, 7 bases remained unmatched. The germline V gene has CDR1 DFQATT and CDR2 SNEGSKA (reference sequence). CDR3 length: 15 amino acids. The CDR3 region has the DNA TGCAGTGCTAGTGGGGGACAGACTCCCTACAATGAGCAGTTCTTC. This encodes CSASGGQTPYNEQFF.

The gene calls are TRBV21-1 and TRBJ2-1; the listed D gene, TRBD2, was not tested against the DNA. TRBV21-1 is a listed pseudogene. The length of the CDR3 is 16 residues. This chain's CDR3 is CASSSQGASLMDEQFF. The DNA for the CDR3 is TGTGCCAGCAGCTCCCAAGGTGCTAGCCTCATGGATGAGCAGTTCTTC.

The chain has TRBV19 and TRBJ2-1; D call uncertain. Looked up from germline, CDR1 is LNHDA and CDR2 is SQIVND (reference sequence). The germline V and J ends were trimmed by 5 bases and 2 bases, with 7 bases remaining between them. The CDR3 consists of 13 residues. The CDR3, as DNA: TGTGCCAGTAGTGTCTCCCCCTACAATGAGCAGTTCTTC. Amino acid sequence: CASSVSPYNEQFF.

This clone has only one observation. The chain joins TRBV19 to TRBJ1-1; 9 bases fit TRBD1. Germline values: CDR1 LNHDA, CDR2 SQIVND (reference sequence). This CDR3 is built from 19 residues. V shed 7 bases and J 1 base; nucleotides not matched to a gene: 19. The CDR3 coding sequence is TGTGCCAGTAACTTAGGGTTGCGGGACAGGGATTCCCCGAACACTGAAGCTTTCTTT. Its protein product is CASNLGLRDRDSPNTEAFF.

The chain joins TRBV28 to TRBJ1-2; D remains ambiguous. Per germline, CDR1 MDHEN and CDR2 SYDVKM. This CDR3 spans 11 amino acids. V lost 7 bases and J lost 11, with 14 bases in between. The CDR3 sequence: CASNSDIGYTF. CDR3 coding DNA: TGTGCCAGCAATAGCGACATAGGGTACACCTTC.

The CDR3 here is CASSLGLALNTGELFF. The CDR3 coding sequence is TGTGCCAGCAGCTTGGGGCTAGCCTTGAACACCGGGGAGCTGTTTTTT. The chain links TRBV5-6 to TRBJ2-2; D is perhaps TRBD2 (5 bases). This CDR3 region has 16 residues. In germline, CDR1 is SGHDT, CDR2 YYEEEE. V dropped 0 bases and J dropped 1 base, with 10 bases sitting between them. The full variable domain, completed using reference TRBV5-6 and TRBJ2-2, is DAGVTQSPTHLIKTRGQQVTLRCSPKSGHDTVSWYQQALGQGPQFIFQYYEEEERQRGNFPDRFSGHQFPNYSSELNVNALLLGDSALYLCASSLGLALNTGELFFGEGSRLTVL.

This chain uses TRBV27 with TRBJ1-1; 8 nucleotides line up with TRBD1. J was trimmed by 11 bases and V by 5 bases; bases with no gene match: 10. Germline CDR1 and CDR2: MNHEY and SMNVEV (reference sequence). The CDR3 spans 13 residues. The chain's CDR3 is CASSPRGRGDAFF. The DNA of the CDR3 is TGTGCCAGCAGTCCCAGGGGGCGCGGGGACGCTTTCTTT.

J is TRBJ2-7 and V is TRBV28; 7 bases agree with TRBD1. V trimming: 6 bases; J trimming: 6 bases; junction bases outside the gene matches: 11. Germline CDR1 and CDR2: MDHEN and SYDVKM. This CDR3 region has 14 residues. The CDR3: CASSRLGDSAEQYF. Written as DNA, the CDR3 is TGTGCCAGCAGCCGCCTGGGGGACAGCGCCGAGCAGTACTTC.

The CDR3 spells CASSGDSHGPEAFF. The CDR3 coding sequence is TGTGCCAGCAGTGGGGACAGCCATGGCCCTGAAGCTTTCTTT. The chain is built from TRBV2 and TRBJ1-1; 7 bases map to TRBD1. CDR3 length: 14 residues. Trimming at V came to 4 bases and at J to 6 bases, leaving 8 bases not matched to a gene. Germline CDR1 reads SNHLY; CDR2 reads FYNNEI. Filled out from reference TRBV2 and TRBJ1-1, the complete variable domain reads EPEVTQTPSHQVTQMGQEVILRCVPISNHLYFYWYRQILGQKVEFLVSFYNNEISEKSEIFDDQFSVERPDGSNFTLKIRSTKLEDSAMYFCASSGDSHGPEAFFGQGTRLTVV.

The genes are TRBV11-3 and TRBJ2-1, with D perhaps TRBD1 (6 bases). Between the trimmed V and J ends, which lost 0 bases and 4 bases, there was a span of 10 bases. CDR1 is SGHNT and CDR2 is YENEEA in the germline V gene. The CDR3 covers 15 residues. The CDR3 sequence is CASSLDGTPYNEQFF. The DNA of the CDR3 is TGTGCCAGCAGCTTAGATGGGACACCTTACAATGAGCAGTTCTTC.

The chain joins TRBV7-2 to TRBJ1-2; 9 bases align to TRBD1. The CDR3 has 14 residues. CDR1 SGHTA and CDR2 FQGNSA come from the germline V gene. V lost 4 bases to trimming and J lost 8 bases; unmatched junction nucleotides: 8. In DNA form, the CDR3 reads TGTGCCAGCAGCTCGCGACAGGGGGTAATGGGCTACACCTTC. It codes for CASSSRQGVMGYTF.

V and J are TRBV14 and TRBJ1-4; the D gene is possibly TRBD1 (5 bases). CDR1 and CDR2 (germline): SGHDN, FVKESK. There are 19 residues in the CDR3. Trimming removed 0 bases at V and 0 bases at J, with 17 bases between. The CDR3 loop is CASSQESGWARATNEKLFF. The CDR3 DNA reads as TGTGCCAGCAGCCAAGAAAGCGGGTGGGCCAGGGCAACTAATGAAAAACTGTTTTTT.